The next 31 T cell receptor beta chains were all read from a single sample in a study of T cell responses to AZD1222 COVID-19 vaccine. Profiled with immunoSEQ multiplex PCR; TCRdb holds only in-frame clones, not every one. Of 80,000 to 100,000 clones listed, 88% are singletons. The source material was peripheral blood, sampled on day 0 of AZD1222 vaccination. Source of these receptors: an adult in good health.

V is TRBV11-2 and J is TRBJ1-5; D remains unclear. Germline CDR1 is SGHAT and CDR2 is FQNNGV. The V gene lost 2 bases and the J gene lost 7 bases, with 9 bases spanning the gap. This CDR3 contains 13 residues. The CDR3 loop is CASSLTEWQPQHF. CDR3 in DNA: TGTGCCAGCAGCTTAACAGAATGGCAGCCCCAGCATTTT.

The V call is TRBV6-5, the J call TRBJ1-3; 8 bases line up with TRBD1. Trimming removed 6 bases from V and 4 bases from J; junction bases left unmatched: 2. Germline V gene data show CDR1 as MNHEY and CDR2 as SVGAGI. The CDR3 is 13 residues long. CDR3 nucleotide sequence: TGTGCCAGCAGGACAGGGGTCGGAAACACCATATATTTT. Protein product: CASRTGVGNTIYF.

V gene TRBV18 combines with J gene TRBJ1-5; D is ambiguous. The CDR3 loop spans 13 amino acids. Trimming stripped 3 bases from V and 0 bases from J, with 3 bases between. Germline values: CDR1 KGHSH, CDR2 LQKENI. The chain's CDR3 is CASSPYSNQPQHF. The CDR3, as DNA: TGTGCCAGCTCACCTTATAGCAATCAGCCCCAGCATTTT.

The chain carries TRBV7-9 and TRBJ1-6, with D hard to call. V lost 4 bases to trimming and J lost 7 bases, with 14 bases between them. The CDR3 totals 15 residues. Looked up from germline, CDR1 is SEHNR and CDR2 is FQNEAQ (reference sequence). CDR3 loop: CASSYSSGMNSPLHF. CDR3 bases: TGTGCCAGCAGCTATTCCTCGGGGATGAATTCACCCCTCCACTTT. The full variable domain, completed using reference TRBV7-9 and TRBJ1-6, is DTGVSQNPRHKITKRGQNVTFRCDPISEHNRLYWYRQTLGQGPEFLTYFQNEAQLEKSRLLSDRFSAERPKGSFSTLEIQRTEQGDSAMYLCASSYSSGMNSPLHFGNGTRLTVT.

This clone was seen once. The CDR3, as DNA: TGTGCCAGCCGGACACCGAGTGAAAAACTGTTTTTT. This translates into CASRTPSEKLFF. The V call is TRBV6-6, the J call TRBJ1-4; tentative D call: TRBD1 (5 bases). CDR1 and CDR2 (germline): MNHNY, SVGAGI (reference sequence). The CDR3 length is 12 residues. Trimming shortened V by 8 bases and J by 7 bases, and 11 bases separated the two germline ends.

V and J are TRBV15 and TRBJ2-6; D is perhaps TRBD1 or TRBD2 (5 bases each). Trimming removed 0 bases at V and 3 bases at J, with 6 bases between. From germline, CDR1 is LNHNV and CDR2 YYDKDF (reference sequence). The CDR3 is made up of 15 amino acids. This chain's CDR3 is CATSREGDGANVLTF. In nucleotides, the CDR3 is TGTGCCACCAGCAGAGAGGGGGATGGGGCCAACGTCCTGACTTTC.

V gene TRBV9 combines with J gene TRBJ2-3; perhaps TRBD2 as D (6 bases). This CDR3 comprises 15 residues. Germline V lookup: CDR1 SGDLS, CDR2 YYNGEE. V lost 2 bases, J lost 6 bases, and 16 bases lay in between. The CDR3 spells CASSVWRGGPDTQYF. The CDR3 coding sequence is TGTGCCAGCAGCGTTTGGAGGGGTGGTCCGGATACGCAGTATTTT.

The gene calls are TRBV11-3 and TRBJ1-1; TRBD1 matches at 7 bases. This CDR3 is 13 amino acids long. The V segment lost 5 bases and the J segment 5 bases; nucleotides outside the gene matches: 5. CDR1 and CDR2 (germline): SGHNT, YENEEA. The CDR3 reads CASSQQQGTEAFF. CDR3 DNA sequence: TGTGCCAGCAGCCAACAACAGGGGACTGAAGCTTTCTTT.

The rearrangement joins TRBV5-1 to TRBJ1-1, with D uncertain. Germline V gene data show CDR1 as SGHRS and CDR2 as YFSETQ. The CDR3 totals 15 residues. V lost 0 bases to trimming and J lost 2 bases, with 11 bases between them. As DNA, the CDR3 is TGCGCCAGCAGCTTGGAGACACCTACTAACACTGAAGCTTTCTTT. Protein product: CASSLETPTNTEAFF.

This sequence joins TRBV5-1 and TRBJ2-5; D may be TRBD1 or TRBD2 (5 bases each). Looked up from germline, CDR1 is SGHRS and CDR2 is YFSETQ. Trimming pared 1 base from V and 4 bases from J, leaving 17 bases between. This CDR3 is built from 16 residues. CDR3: CASSLNPRGRGETQYF. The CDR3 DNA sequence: TGCGCCAGCAGCTTGAATCCTAGGGGCCGGGGAGAGACCCAGTACTTC.

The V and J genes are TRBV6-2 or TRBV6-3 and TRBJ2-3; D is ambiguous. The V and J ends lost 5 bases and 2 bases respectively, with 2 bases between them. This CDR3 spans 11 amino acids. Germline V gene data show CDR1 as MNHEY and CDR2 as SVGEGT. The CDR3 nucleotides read TGTGCCAGCAGTGTCACAGATACGCAGTATTTT. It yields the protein CASSVTDTQYF.

CDR3 amino acids: CASSQGANYGYTF. Here the CDR3 DNA reads TGTGCCAGCAGTCAGGGGGCTAACTATGGCTACACCTTC. The chain has TRBV3-1 (or the pseudogene TRBV3-2) and TRBJ1-2, with TRBD1 matching over 7 bases. Germline CDR1 and CDR2: LGHDT and YNNKEL (reference sequence). This CDR3 has 13 residues. The trim removed 6 bases at V and 0 bases at J, leaving 1 base unmatched.

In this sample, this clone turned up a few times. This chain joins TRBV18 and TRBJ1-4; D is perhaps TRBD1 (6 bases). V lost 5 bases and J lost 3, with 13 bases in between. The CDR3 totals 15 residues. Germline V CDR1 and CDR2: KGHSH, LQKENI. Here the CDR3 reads CASSRNREANEKLFF. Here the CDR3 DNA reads TGTGCCAGCTCAAGGAACAGGGAAGCTAATGAAAAACTGTTTTTT. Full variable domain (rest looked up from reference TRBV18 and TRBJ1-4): NAGVMQNPRHLVRRRGQEARLRCSPMKGHSHVYWYRQLPEEGLKFMVYLQKENIIDESGMPKERFSAEFPKEGPSILRIQQVVRGDSAAYFCASSRNREANEKLFFGSGTQLSVL.

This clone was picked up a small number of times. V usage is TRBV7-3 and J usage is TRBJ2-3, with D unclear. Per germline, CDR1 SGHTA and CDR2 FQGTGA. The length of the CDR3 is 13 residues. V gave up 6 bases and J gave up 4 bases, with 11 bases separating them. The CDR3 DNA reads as TGTGCCAGCAGTGAATATGGGGCAGATACGCAGTATTTT. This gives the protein CASSEYGADTQYF.

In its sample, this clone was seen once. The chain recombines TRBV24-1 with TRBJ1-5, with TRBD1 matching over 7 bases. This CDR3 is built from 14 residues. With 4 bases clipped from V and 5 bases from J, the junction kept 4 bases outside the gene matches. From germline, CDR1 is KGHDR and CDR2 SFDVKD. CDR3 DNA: TGTGCCACCAGTGACGGGACAGCATATCAGCCCCAGCATTTT. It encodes CATSDGTAYQPQHF.

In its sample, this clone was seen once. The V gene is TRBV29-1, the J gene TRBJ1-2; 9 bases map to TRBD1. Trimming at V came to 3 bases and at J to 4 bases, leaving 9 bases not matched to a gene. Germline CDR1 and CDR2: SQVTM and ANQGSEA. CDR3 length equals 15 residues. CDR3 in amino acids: CSVEVNRGLSYGYTF. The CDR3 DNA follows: TGCAGCGTTGAGGTTAACAGGGGGCTGAGCTATGGCTACACCTTC. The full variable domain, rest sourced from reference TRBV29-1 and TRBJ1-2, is SAVISQKPSRDICQRGTSLTIQCQVDSQVTMMFWYRQQPGQSLTLIATANQGSEATYESGFVIDKFPISRPNLTFSTLTVSNMSPEDSSIYLCSVEVNRGLSYGYTFGSGTRLTVV.

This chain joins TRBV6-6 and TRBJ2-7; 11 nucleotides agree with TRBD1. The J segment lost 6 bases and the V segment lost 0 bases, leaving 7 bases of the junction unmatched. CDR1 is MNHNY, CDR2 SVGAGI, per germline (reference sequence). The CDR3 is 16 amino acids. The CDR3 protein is CASSYSGTGGGREQYF. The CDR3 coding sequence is TGTGCCAGCAGTTACTCAGGGACAGGGGGGGGTCGCGAGCAGTACTTC.

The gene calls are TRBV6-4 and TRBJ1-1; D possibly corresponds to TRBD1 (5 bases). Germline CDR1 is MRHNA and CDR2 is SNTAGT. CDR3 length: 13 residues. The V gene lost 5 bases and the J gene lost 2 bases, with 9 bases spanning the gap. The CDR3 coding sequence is TGTGCCAGCAGTCGCAGGGATAACACTGAAGCTTTCTTT. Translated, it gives CASSRRDNTEAFF.

The CDR3: CASSPGVQAGNTIYF. CDR3 nucleotides: TGTGCCAGCAGTCCCGGGGTCCAAGCTGGAAACACCATATATTTT. The V call is TRBV27, the J call TRBJ1-3; D not certain. Per the germline V gene, CDR1 is MNHEY and CDR2 is SMNVEV (reference sequence). The CDR3 is 15 amino acids. V gave up 5 bases and J gave up 2 bases, with 13 bases separating them.

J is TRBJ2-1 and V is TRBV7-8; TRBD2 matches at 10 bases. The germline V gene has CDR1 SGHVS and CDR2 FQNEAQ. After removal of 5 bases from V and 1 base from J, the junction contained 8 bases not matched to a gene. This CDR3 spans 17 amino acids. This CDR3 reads CASSPLLLAGSYNEQFF. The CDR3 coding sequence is TGTGCCAGCAGCCCTCTTTTACTAGCGGGGTCCTACAATGAGCAGTTCTTC.

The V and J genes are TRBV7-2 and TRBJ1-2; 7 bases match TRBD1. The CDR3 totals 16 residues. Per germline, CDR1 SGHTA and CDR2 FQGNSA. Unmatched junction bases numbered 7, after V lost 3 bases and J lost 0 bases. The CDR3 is CASSFQGGSANYGYTF. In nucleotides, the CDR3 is TGTGCCAGCAGCTTCCAAGGGGGCAGTGCTAACTATGGCTACACCTTC.

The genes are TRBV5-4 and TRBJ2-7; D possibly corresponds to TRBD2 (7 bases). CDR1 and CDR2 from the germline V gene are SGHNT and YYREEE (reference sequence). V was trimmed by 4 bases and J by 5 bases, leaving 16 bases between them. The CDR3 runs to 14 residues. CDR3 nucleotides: TGTGCCAGCAGCACCCTGGGGGGGGCCAACGAGCAGTACTTC. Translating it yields CASSTLGGANEQYF. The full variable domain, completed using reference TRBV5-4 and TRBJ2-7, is ETGVTQSPTHLIKTRGQQVTLRCSSQSGHNTVSWYQQALGQGPQFIFQYYREEENGRGNFPPRFSGLQFPNYSSELNVNALELDDSALYLCASSTLGGANEQYFGPGTRLTVT.

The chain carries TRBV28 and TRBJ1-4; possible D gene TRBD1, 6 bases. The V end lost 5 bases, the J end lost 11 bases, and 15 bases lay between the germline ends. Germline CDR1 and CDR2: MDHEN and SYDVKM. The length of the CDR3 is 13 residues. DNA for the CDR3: TGTGCCAGCAGTGTGACGCACAGGGACAAACTGTTTTTT. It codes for CASSVTHRDKLFF.

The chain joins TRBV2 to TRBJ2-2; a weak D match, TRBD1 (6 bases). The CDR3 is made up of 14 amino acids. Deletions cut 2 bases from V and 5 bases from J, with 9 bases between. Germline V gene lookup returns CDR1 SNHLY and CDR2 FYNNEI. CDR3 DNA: TGTGCCAGCAGTGAACAGGGGTATACCGGGGAGCTGTTTTTT. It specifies CASSEQGYTGELFF.

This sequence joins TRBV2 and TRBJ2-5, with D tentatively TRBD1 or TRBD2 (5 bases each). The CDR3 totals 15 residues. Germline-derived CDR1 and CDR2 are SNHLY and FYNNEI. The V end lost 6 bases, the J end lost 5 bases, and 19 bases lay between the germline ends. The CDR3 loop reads CASRGDQGFGETQYF. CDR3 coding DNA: TGTGCCAGCAGGGGGGACCAAGGTTTTGGGGAGACCCAGTACTTC.

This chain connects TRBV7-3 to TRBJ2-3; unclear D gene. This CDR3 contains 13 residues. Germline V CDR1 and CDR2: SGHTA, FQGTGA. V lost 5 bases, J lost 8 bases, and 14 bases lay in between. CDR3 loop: CASSTETLGTQYF. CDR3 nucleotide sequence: TGTGCCAGCAGCACCGAGACGCTAGGTACGCAGTATTTT.

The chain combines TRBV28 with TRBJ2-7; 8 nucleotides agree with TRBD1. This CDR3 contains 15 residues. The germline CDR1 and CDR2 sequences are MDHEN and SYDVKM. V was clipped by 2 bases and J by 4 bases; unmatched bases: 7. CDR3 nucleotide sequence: TGTGCCAGCAGTTTAGGGCAGGGGGCTGTATACGAGCAGTACTTC. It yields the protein CASSLGQGAVYEQYF.

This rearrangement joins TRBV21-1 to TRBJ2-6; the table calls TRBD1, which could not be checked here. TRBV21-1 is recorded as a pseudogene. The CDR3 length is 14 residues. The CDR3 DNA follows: TGTGCCAGGCACACGCTCTCTGGGGCCAACGTCCTGACTTTC. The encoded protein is CARHTLSGANVLTF.

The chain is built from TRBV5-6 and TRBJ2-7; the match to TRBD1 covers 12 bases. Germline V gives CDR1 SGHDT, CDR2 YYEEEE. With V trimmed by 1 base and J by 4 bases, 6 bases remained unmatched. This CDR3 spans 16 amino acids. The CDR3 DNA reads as TGTGCCAGCAGCTTGTGGTGGGGACAGGGGGCATACGAGCAGTACTTC. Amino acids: CASSLWWGQGAYEQYF.

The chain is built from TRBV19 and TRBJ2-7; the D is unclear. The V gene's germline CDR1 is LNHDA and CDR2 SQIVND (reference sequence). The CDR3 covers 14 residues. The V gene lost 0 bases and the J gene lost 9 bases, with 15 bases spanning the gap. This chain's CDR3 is CASSIDRQVAAQYF. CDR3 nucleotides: TGTGCCAGTAGTATAGATCGGCAGGTTGCGGCGCAGTACTTC.

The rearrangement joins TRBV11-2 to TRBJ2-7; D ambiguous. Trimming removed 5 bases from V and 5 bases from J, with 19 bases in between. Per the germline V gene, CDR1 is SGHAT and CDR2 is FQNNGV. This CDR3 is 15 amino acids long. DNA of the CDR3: TGTGCCAGCAGCCAAGACCAGACCAGTTCCCACGAGCAGTACTTC. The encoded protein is CASSQDQTSSHEQYF. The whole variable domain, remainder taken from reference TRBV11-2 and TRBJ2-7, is EAGVAQSPRYKIIEKRQSVAFWCNPISGHATLYWYQQILGQGPKLLIQFQNNGVVDDSQLPKDRFSAERLKGVDSTLKIQPAKLEDSAVYLCASSQDQTSSHEQYFGPGTRLTVT.